One sample yielded the 26 T cell receptor beta chains listed below, sequenced in a study of cytomegalovirus exposure and HLA in healthy donors. A multiplex PCR was run with 60 Vbeta primers and 13 Jbeta primers. Produced via immunoSEQ multiplex PCR; TCRdb's table is partial and in-frame only. This sample has some 95,000 clones, with around four fifths found just once. The specimen was PBMCs. The receptor source for this set is a man aged 45-60 years in good health and CMV-seropositive.

The chain employs TRBV2 and TRBJ2-2; 7 bases align to TRBD1. With 5 bases clipped from V and 6 bases from J, the junction kept 9 bases outside the gene matches. Germline lookup yields CDR1 SNHLY and CDR2 FYNNEI. This CDR3 has 15 amino acids. The CDR3: CASSPTGDRAGELFF. DNA for the CDR3: TGTGCCAGCAGTCCAACAGGGGATCGGGCCGGGGAGCTGTTTTTT.

A note on this clone: The junction shows a germline mismatch at one end, possibly a read error. This rearrangement joins TRBV19 to TRBJ2-5; D gene uncertain. This CDR3 region has 13 residues. Germline V lookup: CDR1 LNHDA, CDR2 SQIVND (reference sequence). In nucleotides, the CDR3 is TGTGCTAGTAGGGTGGGCCCGAAAGAGACCCAGTACTTC. Its protein is CASRVGPKETQYF.

The chain links TRBV29-1 to TRBJ2-3; TRBD1 is a possible D gene (5 bases). The CDR3 contains 15 residues. CDR1 and CDR2 (germline): SQVTM, ANQGSEA. V lost 2 bases, J lost 0 bases, and 12 bases lay in between. The CDR3 bases are TGCAGCGTTGAATATACAGGAACTAGCACAGATACGCAGTATTTT. It is translated as CSVEYTGTSTDTQYF.

This CDR3 is CASSLDERGPYNEQFF. As DNA, the CDR3 is TGTGCCAGCAGCTTAGATGAGCGGGGGCCATACAATGAGCAGTTCTTC. The gene calls are TRBV7-2 and TRBJ2-1, with 8 bases identical to TRBD2. V shed 1 base, J shed 4 bases, and the junction held 6 bases outside the gene matches. The CDR3 is made up of 16 amino acids. Per germline, CDR1 SGHTA and CDR2 FQGNSA.

The V gene is TRBV27, the J gene TRBJ2-1, with TRBD1 matching 8 bases. This CDR3 has 16 amino acids. With 4 bases clipped from V and 0 bases from J, the junction kept 5 bases outside the gene matches. Looked up from germline, CDR1 is MNHEY and CDR2 is SMNVEV (reference sequence). CDR3 DNA: TGTGCCAGCAGTTGGGACAGGTCCCGCTCCTACAATGAGCAGTTCTTC. This translates into CASSWDRSRSYNEQFF.

This chain uses TRBV4-2 with TRBJ1-5; TRBD1 is a possible D gene (6 bases). CDR1 and CDR2 from the germline V gene are LGHNA and YNFKEQ. The CDR3 is made up of 16 amino acids. Trimming removed 0 bases from V and 5 bases from J, with 14 bases in between. CDR3 bases: TGTGCCAGCAGCCAAGATCCGAGCCAGGGGCATCAGCCCCAGCATTTT. Encoded protein: CASSQDPSQGHQPQHF.

The chain combines TRBV7-2 with TRBJ2-3; D gene uncertain. This CDR3 region has 12 residues. The V gene lost 4 bases and the J gene lost 2 bases, with 4 bases spanning the gap. Germline CDR1 is SGHTA and CDR2 is FQGNSA. CDR3 protein: CASSSSTDTQYF. CDR3 nucleotides: TGTGCCAGCAGCTCGTCCACAGATACGCAGTATTTT.

This clone has a single count. The CDR3 protein is CASSHLGLPGQGGWGYTF. CDR3 coding DNA: TGCGCCAGCAGCCACTTAGGACTACCGGGACAGGGTGGATGGGGCTACACCTTC. The genes are TRBV4-1 and TRBJ1-2, with 9 bases matching TRBD1. The CDR3 has 18 amino acids. The germline CDR1 and CDR2 sequences are MGHRA and YSYEKL. Trimming removed 3 bases from V and 8 bases from J; junction bases left unmatched: 19.

V and J are TRBV7-8 and TRBJ2-7; TRBD1 agrees at 8 bases. The J segment lost 11 bases and the V segment lost 6 bases, leaving 15 bases of the junction unmatched. This CDR3 is built from 14 residues. Germline CDR1 reads SGHVS; CDR2 reads FQNEAQ. This CDR3 is CASSSSQGACEKYF. CDR3 DNA: TGTGCCAGCAGTTCTTCCCAGGGGGCGTGCGAAAAGTACTTC.

V and J are TRBV18 and TRBJ1-5, with no clear D. Trimming removed 6 bases from V and 5 bases from J, with 8 bases in between. Germline-derived CDR1 and CDR2 are KGHSH and LQKENI. This CDR3 comprises 12 residues. CDR3 in DNA: TGTGCCAGCTCCCAGTTCGATCAGCCCCAGCATTTT. Encoded protein: CASSQFDQPQHF. The full variable domain, completed using reference TRBV18 and TRBJ1-5, is NAGVMQNPRHLVRRRGQEARLRCSPMKGHSHVYWYRQLPEEGLKFMVYLQKENIIDESGMPKERFSAEFPKEGPSILRIQQVVRGDSAAYFCASSQFDQPQHFGDGTRLSIL.

This clone showed up just once. The chain links TRBV5-1 to TRBJ2-7; 11 positions agree with TRBD2. Losses at the gene ends were 1 base for V and 7 bases for J; bases not matched to a gene: 4. Germline CDR1 SGHRS, CDR2 YFSETQ. CDR3 length: 14 amino acids. The DNA for the CDR3 is TGCGCCAGCAGCTTGTTAGCGGGGGGGCGAGAGCAGTACTTC. Translated: CASSLLAGGREQYF.

V gene TRBV5-1 combines with J gene TRBJ2-3; 7 bases are a match to TRBD2. Germline V gene sequence: CDR1 SGHRS, CDR2 YFSETQ. The CDR3 is made up of 17 amino acids. The trim removed 0 bases at V and 4 bases at J, leaving 11 bases unmatched. The CDR3 region has the DNA TGCGCCAGCAGCTTGGCGTTAATAAGCGGGGTTGCAGATACGCAGTATTTT. It translates to CASSLALISGVADTQYF.

The chain is built from TRBV7-9 and TRBJ2-7; perhaps TRBD2 as D (6 bases). Trimming stripped 3 bases from V and 5 bases from J, with 14 bases between. This CDR3 region has 14 residues. Germline CDR1 is SEHNR and CDR2 is FQNEAQ (reference sequence). The CDR3 reads CASSLRAGGDEQYF. CDR3 nucleotide sequence: TGTGCCAGCAGCTTGAGGGCAGGCGGGGACGAGCAGTACTTC.

Worth noting for this clone: The junction shows a germline mismatch at one end, possibly a read error. The chain has TRBV7-9 and TRBJ2-7; 7 nucleotides match TRBD1. Germline V gene data show CDR1 as SEHNR and CDR2 as FQNEAQ (reference sequence). The CDR3 is 12 residues long. The CDR3: CSSSDDRAEQYF. The CDR3 region has the DNA TGTTCCAGCAGCGATGACAGGGCCGAGCAGTACTTC.

V and J are TRBV6-1 and TRBJ1-2, with 10 positions matching TRBD1. The V gene end was trimmed by 5 bases and the J gene end by 4 bases; junction bases not matched to a gene: 7. Germline CDR1 and CDR2: MNHNS and SASEGT. The CDR3 is made up of 15 amino acids. CDR3 bases: TGTGCCAGCAGTTTGGAAGGACAGGGGGTCTATGGCTACACCTTC. The encoded protein is CASSLEGQGVYGYTF.

The chain joins TRBV7-9 to TRBJ2-5, with 11 bases aligning to TRBD1. TRBJ2-7 matches the DNA end more closely, so the J call is doubtful. The CDR3 extends over 16 amino acids. In germline, CDR1 is SEHNR, CDR2 FQNEAQ (reference sequence). In DNA form, the CDR3 reads TGTGCCAGCAGCTCCCCCGGGACAGGGGGTTCCTACGAGCAGTACTTC. Translating gives CASSSPGTGGSYEQYF.

This chain connects TRBV11-3 to TRBJ2-2; TRBD1 agrees at 8 bases. This CDR3 has 15 amino acids. In germline, CDR1 is SGHNT, CDR2 YENEEA. J lost 4 bases, V lost 6 bases, and 7 bases had no gene match. The CDR3 sequence: CASSYGQGTTGELFF. The DNA for the CDR3 is TGTGCCAGCAGTTACGGACAGGGCACCACCGGGGAGCTGTTTTTT.

This chain uses TRBV6-5 with TRBJ2-2; tentative D call: TRBD1 (6 bases). The ends were cut back, 3 bases at V and 2 bases at J, with 10 bases in the middle. The CDR3 totals 15 residues. From germline, CDR1 is MNHEY and CDR2 SVGAGI. CDR3 in amino acids: CASSYNRANTGELFF. The CDR3 DNA follows: TGTGCCAGCAGTTATAACAGGGCAAACACCGGGGAGCTGTTTTTT.

J is TRBJ1-2 and V is TRBV27, with 7 positions matching TRBD1. Germline assignment: CDR1 MNHEY and CDR2 SMNVEV (reference sequence). The CDR3 consists of 14 residues. V trimming: 5 bases; J trimming: 1 base; junction bases outside the gene matches: 4. The DNA of the CDR3 is TGTGCCAGCAGTGCAGCAGGGGGTAACTATGGCTACACCTTC. Its translation is CASSAAGGNYGYTF.

The CDR3 nucleotides are TGTGCCAGCAGCTCCTGGGGGGACTATAATTCACCCCTCCACTTT. Translating gives CASSSWGDYNSPLHF. This chain uses TRBV7-3 with TRBJ1-6, with D possibly matching TRBD1 (5 bases). Germline V lookup: CDR1 SGHTA, CDR2 FQGTGA. V was shortened by 4 bases and J by 3 bases, with 10 bases between the two germline ends. The CDR3 extends over 15 amino acids.

This clone was seen a handful of times. The chain couples TRBV6-5 to TRBJ1-1; D gene uncertain. The germline V gene encodes CDR1 MNHEY and CDR2 SVGAGI. The length of the CDR3 is 12 residues. V lost 8 bases and J lost 2, with 9 bases in between. The CDR3 DNA sequence: TGTGCCAGCCGGCGGCCAAACACTGAAGCTTTCTTT. Its protein product is CASRRPNTEAFF.

The chain couples TRBV5-1 to TRBJ1-1; tentatively, D is TRBD1 (5 bases). With 2 bases removed from V and 3 bases from J, the gap between germline ends came to 14 bases. The CDR3 loop spans 15 amino acids. The germline V gene has CDR1 SGHRS and CDR2 YFSETQ. As DNA, the CDR3 is TGCGCCAGCAGCTTATCGCAGGGATGGTACACTGAAGCTTTCTTT. Translation gives CASSLSQGWYTEAFF.

Details on this clone: One junction end disagrees with the germline gene, perhaps due to a read error. The rearrangement uses TRBV7-9 and TRBJ2-7; 10 nucleotides agree with TRBD2. CDR3 length equals 13 residues. Germline V gene data show CDR1 as SEHNR and CDR2 as FQNEAQ (reference sequence). The CDR3 DNA sequence: TGTTCCAGCGGGGGGGTCGGGGCCTACGAGCAGTACTTC. This sequence encodes CSSGGVGAYEQYF.

The chain carries TRBV6-5 and TRBJ2-3; tentative D call: TRBD1 (6 bases). CDR3 length equals 14 residues. Looked up from germline, CDR1 is MNHEY and CDR2 is SVGAGI. V was trimmed by 0 bases and J by 5 bases, leaving 9 bases between them. The CDR3 DNA reads TGTGCCAGCAGTTACTCGGGGGCTGGAGATACGCAGTATTTT. This sequence encodes CASSYSGAGDTQYF.

The rearrangement uses TRBV2 and TRBJ2-7, with TRBD1 matching over 7 bases. The CDR3 is 13 residues long. V was clipped by 7 bases and J by 2 bases; unmatched bases: 5. From germline, CDR1 is SNHLY and CDR2 FYNNEI. This chain's CDR3 is CASTKGATYEQYF. The CDR3 DNA is TGTGCCAGCACAAAGGGGGCAACCTACGAGCAGTACTTC.

This clone was found once. The V and J genes are TRBV11-2 and TRBJ1-5; D possibly corresponds to TRBD1 (5 bases). V was cut by 5 bases and J by 9 bases, with 23 bases left in between. The CDR3 spans 16 residues. The germline V gene encodes CDR1 SGHAT and CDR2 FQNNGV. The CDR3 spells CASSLPRGGVLRPQHF. The CDR3 bases are TGTGCCAGCAGCCTCCCACGGGGGGGGGTGTTGCGGCCCCAGCATTTT.